Below, 30 T cell receptor beta chains from the same sample are listed, as sequenced in a study of blood T cell repertoires in COVID-19. Repertoires were generated with immunoSEQ multiplex PCR, while TCRdb's copy carries only in-frame clones and drops some. The sample records roughly 670,000 clones, 80% to 90% being singletons. The sequenced sample consisted of peripheral blood. These receptors came from a young woman with acute or convalescent COVID-19.

The chain recombines TRBV9 with TRBJ2-7, with a tentative D call TRBD2 (6 bases). The CDR3 is 14 amino acids. The germline V and J ends were trimmed by 4 bases and 2 bases, with 13 bases remaining between them. CDR1 is SGDLS and CDR2 is YYNGEE in the germline V gene. The CDR3 sequence is CASSPGLDTYEQYF. The CDR3 coding sequence is TGTGCCAGCAGCCCGGGACTGGATACCTACGAGCAGTACTTC.

The chain carries TRBV19 and TRBJ1-6, with a weak D call TRBD1 (6 bases). The germline V and J ends were trimmed by 3 bases and 6 bases, with 12 bases remaining between them. Germline V gene data show CDR1 as LNHDA and CDR2 as SQIVND (reference sequence). The CDR3 has 15 amino acids. DNA for the CDR3: TGTGCCAGTAGTATTGCCCTCAGGGGTAATTCACCCCTCCACTTT. It codes for CASSIALRGNSPLHF.

The chain has TRBV18 and TRBJ1-4; D remains unclear. CDR3 size: 13 residues. Germline V gives CDR1 KGHSH, CDR2 LQKENI. V lost 3 bases to trimming and J lost 4 bases, with 6 bases between them. Written as DNA, the CDR3 is TGTGCCAGCTCACCGTCCGGTAATGAAAAACTGTTTTTT. Translating it yields CASSPSGNEKLFF.

The V call is TRBV6-5, the J call TRBJ1-3; 7 bases are a match to TRBD1. V shed 8 bases, J shed 4 bases, and the junction held 8 bases outside the gene matches. Germline V gene lookup returns CDR1 MNHEY and CDR2 SVGAGI. This CDR3 region has 14 residues. CDR3 sequence: CASCELGQGNTIYF. The CDR3 DNA sequence: TGTGCCAGCTGCGAACTGGGACAGGGAAACACCATATATTTT.

The chain recombines TRBV9 with TRBJ1-1; tentative D call: TRBD1 (6 bases). Germline values: CDR1 SGDLS, CDR2 YYNGEE. This CDR3 comprises 15 residues. Trimming removed 3 bases at V and 1 base at J, with 13 bases between. The CDR3 coding sequence is TGTGCCAGCAGCGCCCCGGGGGGGCGGAACACTGAAGCTTTCTTT. It encodes CASSAPGGRNTEAFF.

V and J are TRBV28 and TRBJ1-4, with D uncertain. Germline V gene lookup returns CDR1 MDHEN and CDR2 SYDVKM. The CDR3 is made up of 11 amino acids. Trimming removed 5 bases at V and 5 bases at J, with 3 bases between. The CDR3 sequence: CASSQNEKLFF. CDR3 nucleotide sequence: TGTGCCAGCAGTCAAAATGAAAAACTGTTTTTT.

This clone occurred once. The rearrangement uses TRBV2 and TRBJ1-6; 9 nucleotides align to TRBD1. The length of the CDR3 is 15 residues. J lost 7 bases, V lost 5 bases, and 6 bases had no gene match. Germline V gene sequence: CDR1 SNHLY, CDR2 FYNNEI. This CDR3 is CASSLRTGVNSPLHF. For the CDR3, the DNA is TGTGCCAGCAGTCTTCGGACAGGGGTAAATTCACCCCTCCACTTT.

The chain carries TRBV7-9 and TRBJ1-2; D perhaps matches TRBD1 (5 bases). The V gene's germline CDR1 is SEHNR and CDR2 FQNEAQ (reference sequence). The CDR3 length is 14 residues. With 7 bases removed from V and 8 bases from J, the gap between germline ends came to 20 bases. The CDR3, as DNA: TGTGCCAGCACCATGGGGGGGACCCCCTACGGCTACACCTTC. Translated: CASTMGGTPYGYTF.

The rearrangement uses TRBV9 and TRBJ2-3, with D tentatively TRBD1 (6 bases). Trimming removed 3 bases at V and 2 bases at J, with 10 bases between. This CDR3 has 14 amino acids. Per germline, CDR1 SGDLS and CDR2 YYNGEE. As DNA, the CDR3 is TGTGCCAGCAGCGCGGGGACATCCACAGATACGCAGTATTTT. Protein sequence: CASSAGTSTDTQYF.

V usage is TRBV19 and J usage is TRBJ1-3; no definite D call. The CDR3 sequence is 13 residues long. Germline loops: CDR1 LNHDA, CDR2 SQIVND (reference sequence). Trimming took 3 bases from V and 4 from J, leaving 7 bases between them. The DNA for the CDR3 is TGTGCCAGTAGTATCCGGGTGGGAAACACCATATATTTT. Its translation is CASSIRVGNTIYF.

The chain uses TRBV4-3 and TRBJ2-3; unclear D gene. CDR3 length: 16 amino acids. The germline V and J ends were trimmed by 0 bases and 1 base, with 11 bases remaining between them. Germline V gives CDR1 LGHNA, CDR2 YSLEER. Written as DNA, the CDR3 is TGCGCCAGCAGCCAAGAACTCGACACCCGCACAGATACGCAGTATTTT. Translated: CASSQELDTRTDTQYF.

This rearrangement joins TRBV19 to TRBJ1-1; no clear D gene. Germline CDR1 is LNHDA and CDR2 is SQIVND (reference sequence). V was trimmed by 3 bases and J by 1 base, leaving 12 bases between them. This CDR3 contains 15 residues. CDR3 loop: CASSILEAPNTEAFF. The CDR3 DNA reads as TGTGCCAGTAGTATTTTGGAGGCCCCGAACACTGAAGCTTTCTTT.

V is TRBV7-2 and J is TRBJ1-1; TRBD1 matches at 7 bases. This CDR3 comprises 14 residues. The germline CDR1 and CDR2 sequences are SGHTA and FQGNSA. V lost 5 bases and J lost 3; bases outside the gene matches: 6. CDR3 nucleotides: TGTGCCAGCAGCCCTAAGACAGGGTACACTGAAGCTTTCTTT. Translated: CASSPKTGYTEAFF.

This chain uses TRBV2 with TRBJ1-2, with 10 bases that match TRBD1. V shed 5 bases and J 0 bases; nucleotides not matched to a gene: 6. CDR3 size: 16 residues. CDR1 and CDR2 (germline): SNHLY, FYNNEI. The CDR3, as DNA: TGTGCCAGCAGTACGACAGGGGGCCAAGCTAACTATGGCTACACCTTC. It specifies CASSTTGGQANYGYTF.

The rearrangement uses TRBV4-3 and TRBJ1-6, with 7 bases fitting TRBD1. V dropped 1 base and J dropped 14; count of bases not matched to a gene: 5. This CDR3 spans 13 amino acids. The germline CDR1 and CDR2 sequences are LGHNA and YSLEER. In nucleotides, the CDR3 is TGCGCCAGCAGCCAAGGACAGGGTCAGACCCTCCACTTT. Amino acid sequence: CASSQGQGQTLHF.

The chain links TRBV5-4 to TRBJ2-5; TRBD1 might be the D (6 bases). V lost 7 bases and J lost 5, with 21 bases in between. The CDR3 is 15 amino acids. Germline values: CDR1 SGHNT, CDR2 YYREEE (reference sequence). The CDR3 DNA sequence: TGTGCCAGCCTAATACGCGGGTCAGGGGAGGAGACCCAGTACTTC. Residues: CASLIRGSGEETQYF.

This clone showed up just once. The rearrangement uses TRBV7-6 and TRBJ1-6; a weak D match, TRBD1 (5 bases). V gave up 1 base and J gave up 6 bases, with 13 bases separating them. The CDR3 totals 16 residues. Germline V gene sequence: CDR1 SGHVS, CDR2 FNYEAQ. This CDR3 is CASSLVGQGSNSPLHF. CDR3 coding DNA: TGTGCCAGCAGCTTAGTGGGGCAGGGCTCTAATTCACCCCTCCACTTT.

This chain links TRBV6-5 with TRBJ1-2, with a tentative D call TRBD1 (5 bases). CDR1 is MNHEY, CDR2 SVGAGI, per germline. V lost 7 bases and J 8 bases, leaving 14 bases between the germline ends. There are 12 residues in the CDR3. CDR3 DNA: TGTGCCAGCACACATCCGGGGGAGGGCTACACCTTC. It is translated as CASTHPGEGYTF.

The chain links TRBV20-1 to TRBJ2-1; 12 bases align to TRBD2. After removal of 3 bases from V and 1 base from J, the junction contained 1 base not matched to a gene. Germline V gene lookup returns CDR1 DFQATT and CDR2 SNEGSKA (reference sequence). The CDR3 is 15 residues long. CDR3 bases: TGCAGTGCTAGTCTAGCGGGGGGGTCCTACAATGAGCAGTTCTTC. Protein sequence: CSASLAGGSYNEQFF.

This chain links TRBV6-5 with TRBJ1-2; D is undetermined. The CDR3 runs to 13 residues. Germline V gene lookup returns CDR1 MNHEY and CDR2 SVGAGI. V lost 6 bases and J lost 7, with 15 bases in between. Written as DNA, the CDR3 is TGTGCCAGCAGCCTCAGTGGGTCGGGTGGCTACACCTTC. Translated, it gives CASSLSGSGGYTF.

The chain has TRBV5-1 and TRBJ1-1; tentatively, D is TRBD1 (5 bases). Germline assignment: CDR1 SGHRS and CDR2 YFSETQ. This CDR3 spans 13 amino acids. Trimming took off 7 bases at V and 1 base at J, with 11 bases between the two ends. The CDR3: CASQIGGNTEAFF. The CDR3 bases are TGCGCCAGCCAAATCGGGGGGAACACTGAAGCTTTCTTT.

The V call is TRBV3-1 (or the pseudogene TRBV3-2), the J call TRBJ1-2; D perhaps matches TRBD1 (5 bases). The V and J ends lost 4 bases and 6 bases respectively, with 12 bases between them. Looked up from germline, CDR1 is LGHDT and CDR2 is YNNKEL (reference sequence). The CDR3 extends over 13 amino acids. CDR3 nucleotide sequence: TGTGCCAGCAGCCGGGGCGGAAGCGATGGCTACACCTTC. It yields the protein CASSRGGSDGYTF.

The gene calls are TRBV3-1 (or the pseudogene TRBV3-2) and TRBJ1-3; D is unresolved. Trimming left V 1 base short and J 2 bases short, with 6 bases between. The CDR3 totals 14 residues. Germline V gene data show CDR1 as LGHDT and CDR2 as YNNKEL (reference sequence). The CDR3 DNA reads TGTGCCAGCAGCCAAGCGGTTACTGGAAACACCATATATTTT. The encoded protein is CASSQAVTGNTIYF.

Here the CDR3 DNA reads TGTGCCAGCAGCCACAAGGTCTCAGGACTCGGTGGCTACACCTTC. Translated: CASSHKVSGLGGYTF. The genes are TRBV5-4 and TRBJ1-2; no definite D call. CDR1 is SGHNT, CDR2 YYREEE, per germline (reference sequence). The CDR3 consists of 15 residues. Deletions cut 4 bases from V and 7 bases from J, with 20 bases between.

This clone was detected only once. The chain couples TRBV6-1 to TRBJ1-5; D is undetermined. Trimming shortened V by 1 base and J by 3 bases, and 10 bases separated the two germline ends. The CDR3 sequence is 15 residues long. Looked up from germline, CDR1 is MNHNS and CDR2 is SASEGT. In DNA, the CDR3 is TGTGCCAGCAGTGAAGTGGGAGGGTTCAATCAGCCCCAGCATTTT. The encoded protein is CASSEVGGFNQPQHF.

Written as DNA, the CDR3 is TGTGCCAGCAGCTTGAGGACAGTCAAGGGATTGGAAAAACTGTTTTTT. It translates to CASSLRTVKGLEKLFF. The chain employs TRBV5-6 and TRBJ1-4; D may be TRBD1 (6 bases). Germline CDR1 and CDR2: SGHDT and YYEEEE. This CDR3 contains 16 residues. Trimming took 1 base from V and 8 from J, leaving 18 bases between them.

This sequence joins TRBV5-6 and TRBJ1-2; maybe TRBD1 (5 bases). V was trimmed by 0 bases and J by 5 bases, leaving 11 bases between them. This CDR3 region has 14 residues. CDR1 SGHDT and CDR2 YYEEEE come from the germline V gene. The CDR3 nucleotides read TGTGCCAGCAGCTTGGCAGGGCATCAGTATGGCTACACCTTC. This gives the protein CASSLAGHQYGYTF.

This clone was counted a single time. CDR3 in amino acids: CASSQKDREFQPQHF. CDR3 sequence (DNA): TGCGCCAGCAGCCAAAAGGACAGGGAGTTTCAGCCCCAGCATTTT. The gene calls are TRBV4-1 and TRBJ1-5; 8 nucleotides align to TRBD1. The CDR3 runs to 15 residues. CDR1 is MGHRA, CDR2 YSYEKL, per germline. V gave up 2 bases and J gave up 6 bases; unmatched junction bases: 6.

The CDR3 here is CAWSVWKWQAIQETQYF. CDR3 coding DNA: TGTGCCTGGAGTGTATGGAAATGGCAGGCGATCCAAGAGACCCAGTACTTC. The J gene is TRBJ2-5, the V gene TRBV30; no reliable D call. CDR3 length equals 17 residues. Per the germline V gene, CDR1 is GTSNPN and CDR2 is SVGIG (reference sequence). Trimming stripped 0 bases from V and 1 base from J, with 18 bases between. Using reference TRBV30 and TRBJ2-5 for the parts outside the CDR3, the full variable domain is SQTIHQWPATLVQPVGSPLSLECTVEGTSNPNLYWYRQAAGRGLQLLFYSVGIGQISSEVPQNLSASRPQDRQFILSSKKLLLSDSGFYLCAWSVWKWQAIQETQYFGPGTRLLVL.

This clone was counted between two and nine times. J is TRBJ1-3 and V is TRBV28; 7 bases are shared with TRBD1. The CDR3 covers 14 residues. The trim removed 5 bases at V and 3 bases at J, leaving 4 bases unmatched. Germline CDR1 is MDHEN and CDR2 is SYDVKM. The CDR3 DNA sequence: TGTGCCAGCAGTACAGGGGCCCTTGGAAACACCATATATTTT. Amino acid sequence: CASSTGALGNTIYF.